These 24 T cell receptor beta chains were all obtained from the same sample, sequenced in a study of T cell responses to AZD1222 COVID-19 vaccine. Some clones are missing from TCRdb's copy, which holds only in-frame ones; the method was immunoSEQ multiplex PCR. The sample has under 150,000 clones; under 95% are singletons. The sample in question was peripheral blood, obtained on day 0 of AZD1222 vaccination. These receptors were obtained from an adult in good health.

The chain has TRBV13 and TRBJ2-3; weak D call: TRBD1 (5 bases). The CDR3 runs to 13 residues. The V gene's germline CDR1 is PRHDT and CDR2 FYEKMQ (reference sequence). Trimming took off 5 bases at V and 0 bases at J, with 6 bases between the two ends. CDR3 residues: CASSPGSTDTQYF. The CDR3 coding sequence is TGTGCCAGCAGCCCAGGGAGCACAGATACGCAGTATTTT.

The chain has TRBV7-2 and TRBJ2-7; 9 bases map to TRBD2. CDR3 length: 15 amino acids. V lost 3 bases and J lost 2; bases outside the gene matches: 5. Per the germline V gene, CDR1 is SGHTA and CDR2 is FQGNSA. In nucleotides, the CDR3 is TGTGCCAGCAGCTTTAAGCGGGAGGTGGCCTACGAGCAGTACTTC. This sequence encodes CASSFKREVAYEQYF.

The chain uses TRBV6-6 and TRBJ1-3, with 7 bases that match TRBD1. The CDR3 length is 15 residues. V trimming: 6 bases; J trimming: 4 bases; junction bases outside the gene matches: 9. From germline, CDR1 is MNHNY and CDR2 SVGAGI (reference sequence). Here the CDR3 DNA reads TGTGCCAGCAGCAGGGGGGGAGGGAAAGGAAACACCATATATTTT. This translates into CASSRGGGKGNTIYF.

This clone was picked up one time. The gene calls are TRBV7-9 and TRBJ1-2; D may be TRBD1 (5 bases). CDR3 length: 13 residues. The V gene's germline CDR1 is SEHNR and CDR2 FQNEAQ (reference sequence). Trimming removed 3 bases from V and 8 bases from J, with 13 bases in between. CDR3 sequence: CASSFGANPGYTF. DNA of the CDR3: TGTGCCAGCAGCTTCGGGGCGAACCCCGGCTACACCTTC. Full variable domain (missing parts from reference TRBV7-9 and TRBJ1-2): DTGVSQNPRHKITKRGQNVTFRCDPISEHNRLYWYRQTLGQGPEFLTYFQNEAQLEKSRLLSDRFSAERPKGSFSTLEIQRTEQGDSAMYLCASSFGANPGYTFGSGTRLTVV.

The chain combines TRBV9 with TRBJ2-3; a weak D match, TRBD2 (5 bases). Germline V gives CDR1 SGDLS, CDR2 YYNGEE. The CDR3 covers 15 residues. Trimming removed 2 bases from V and 2 bases from J, with 12 bases in between. CDR3 nucleotide sequence: TGTGCCAGCAGCGTCGGCGGGTCTTTCACAGATACGCAGTATTTT. This codes for CASSVGGSFTDTQYF.

This clone appeared a single time. The chain uses TRBV7-2 and TRBJ1-1; D is unclear. V gave up 5 bases and J gave up 0 bases, with 13 bases separating them. CDR3 length equals 15 residues. Germline V CDR1 and CDR2: SGHTA, FQGNSA. CDR3 in DNA: TGTGCCAGCAGCCCCCTCGGACCTCTGAACACTGAAGCTTTCTTT. It specifies CASSPLGPLNTEAFF. Variable domain in full (rest from reference TRBV7-2 and TRBJ1-1): GAGVSQSPSNKVTEKGKDVELRCDPISGHTALYWYRQSLGQGLEFLIYFQGNSAPDKSGLPSDRFSAERTGGSVSTLTIQRTQQEDSAVYLCASSPLGPLNTEAFFGQGTRLTVV.

The chain joins TRBV5-4 to TRBJ2-1; D unresolved. This CDR3 comprises 13 residues. The V and J ends lost 2 bases and 3 bases respectively, with 6 bases between them. Germline assignment: CDR1 SGHNT and CDR2 YYREEE (reference sequence). The CDR3 loop is CASSFWHYNEQFF. As DNA, the CDR3 is TGTGCCAGCAGCTTTTGGCACTACAATGAGCAGTTCTTC. Full variable domain (outside the CDR3, taken from reference TRBV5-4 and TRBJ2-1): ETGVTQSPTHLIKTRGQQVTLRCSSQSGHNTVSWYQQALGQGPQFIFQYYREEENGRGNFPPRFSGLQFPNYSSELNVNALELDDSALYLCASSFWHYNEQFFGPGTRLTVL.

J is TRBJ2-7 and V is TRBV27; no clear D gene. CDR1 is MNHEY and CDR2 is SMNVEV in the germline V gene (reference sequence). V dropped 5 bases and J dropped 1 base, with 9 bases sitting between them. The CDR3 spans 13 residues. CDR3 sequence: CASSIRVSYEQYF. Here the CDR3 DNA reads TGTGCCAGCAGTATTAGGGTTTCCTACGAGCAGTACTTC.

The chain links TRBV10-2 to TRBJ2-7; tentative D call: TRBD1 (5 bases). Germline CDR1 is WSHSY and CDR2 is SAAADI. The CDR3 contains 16 residues. Trimming removed 0 bases from V and 0 bases from J, with 12 bases in between. In DNA, the CDR3 is TGCGCCAGCAGTGAGTCTGAGTGGGGCGCCTCCTACGAGCAGTACTTC. It specifies CASSESEWGASYEQYF.

CDR3 nucleotide sequence: TGTGCCAGCAGTGAAGTGACGGGTTCCTATAATTCACCCCTCCACTTT. Its protein is CASSEVTGSYNSPLHF. The chain employs TRBV6-1 and TRBJ1-6; D remains ambiguous. The V gene's germline CDR1 is MNHNS and CDR2 SASEGT. This CDR3 comprises 16 residues. V lost 1 base, J lost 1 base, and 8 bases lay in between.

The chain is built from TRBV5-5 and TRBJ2-1, with D tentatively TRBD2 (6 bases). V gave up 0 bases and J gave up 10 bases, with 11 bases separating them. The V gene's germline CDR1 is SGHKS and CDR2 YYEKEE (reference sequence). This CDR3 has 13 residues. The CDR3 DNA reads as TGTGCCAGCAGCTTGGTAGGGACTGGAGAGCAGTTCTTC. This sequence encodes CASSLVGTGEQFF.

J is TRBJ1-3 and V is TRBV7-2; TRBD1 aligns across 8 bases. CDR3 length equals 14 residues. Germline V lookup: CDR1 SGHTA, CDR2 FQGNSA. V shed 5 bases and J 4 bases; nucleotides not matched to a gene: 4. The CDR3 spells CASSQQGGGNTIYF. DNA of the CDR3: TGTGCCAGCAGCCAACAGGGGGGAGGAAACACCATATATTTT. Combining the CDR3 with reference TRBV7-2 and TRBJ1-3 gives the whole variable domain GAGVSQSPSNKVTEKGKDVELRCDPISGHTALYWYRQSLGQGLEFLIYFQGNSAPDKSGLPSDRFSAERTGGSVSTLTIQRTQQEDSAVYLCASSQQGGGNTIYFGEGSWLTVV.

The J gene is TRBJ2-2, the V gene TRBV11-3; D is possibly TRBD1 or TRBD2 (5 bases each). Per germline, CDR1 SGHNT and CDR2 YENEEA. Trimming pared 5 bases from V and 6 bases from J, leaving 13 bases between. The CDR3 has 14 amino acids. CDR3 sequence: CASSPGTAAGELFF. The DNA of the CDR3 is TGTGCCAGCAGCCCCGGGACCGCAGCCGGGGAGCTGTTTTTT.

The J gene is TRBJ1-1, the V gene TRBV7-3; D gene unclear. This CDR3 is built from 15 residues. Germline V gene sequence: CDR1 SGHTA, CDR2 FQGTGA. Trimming shortened V by 5 bases and J by 1 base, and 14 bases separated the two germline ends. The CDR3 loop is CASSPSRAPNTEAFF. The DNA for the CDR3 is TGTGCCAGCAGCCCTTCGAGGGCTCCGAACACTGAAGCTTTCTTT. Complete variable domain (other parts from reference TRBV7-3 and TRBJ1-1): GAGVSQTPSNKVTEKGKYVELRCDPISGHTALYWYRQSLGQGPEFLIYFQGTGAADDSGLPNDRFFAVRPEGSVSTLKIQRTERGDSAVYLCASSPSRAPNTEAFFGQGTRLTVV.

This clone turned up a few times. This chain joins TRBV7-2 and TRBJ2-3, with D possibly TRBD2 on 6 matching bases. Germline loops: CDR1 SGHTA, CDR2 FQGNSA. V lost 2 bases to trimming and J lost 5 bases, with 14 bases between them. The CDR3 is made up of 15 amino acids. CDR3 sequence reads: CASSLYLRGGDTQYF. The CDR3 nucleotides are TGTGCCAGCAGCTTATACTTACGGGGAGGAGATACGCAGTATTTT. The full variable domain, with the rest looked up from reference TRBV7-2 and TRBJ2-3, is GAGVSQSPSNKVTEKGKDVELRCDPISGHTALYWYRQSLGQGLEFLIYFQGNSAPDKSGLPSDRFSAERTGGSVSTLTIQRTQQEDSAVYLCASSLYLRGGDTQYFGPGTRLTVL.

The chain couples TRBV5-1 to TRBJ2-2; D might be TRBD2 (8 bases). V was pared by 6 bases and J by 5 bases, with 20 bases between. Germline V gene sequence: CDR1 SGHRS, CDR2 YFSETQ. The CDR3 contains 16 residues. Here the CDR3 reads CASKSGGQRLTGELFF. The CDR3 coding sequence is TGCGCCAGCAAGAGCGGGGGACAGAGGCTTACCGGGGAGCTGTTTTTT.

This rearrangement joins TRBV27 to TRBJ2-7, with D possibly being TRBD1 or TRBD2 (5 bases each). The CDR3 has 18 residues. CDR1 and CDR2 from the germline V gene are MNHEY and SMNVEV (reference sequence). V was shortened by 0 bases and J by 3 bases, with 21 bases between the two germline ends. Here the CDR3 DNA reads TGTGCCAGCAGTTTATCGATAATAACCCGGGACGTAGGCTACGAGCAGTACTTC. This sequence encodes CASSLSIITRDVGYEQYF.

A single count supports this clone. The chain has TRBV29-1 and TRBJ1-1; D remains unclear. The CDR3 runs to 11 residues. Germline V gene lookup returns CDR1 SQVTM and CDR2 ANQGSEA. Trimming removed 7 bases from V and 1 base from J, with 7 bases in between. The DNA for the CDR3 is TGCAGCGCCAGAGCGAACACTGAAGCTTTCTTT. Translating gives CSARANTEAFF.

The chain is built from TRBV20-1 and TRBJ1-2; no definite D call. From germline, CDR1 is DFQATT and CDR2 SNEGSKA (reference sequence). This CDR3 comprises 10 residues. Trimming removed 3 bases at V and 8 bases at J, with 7 bases between. CDR3 in DNA: TGCAGTGCTAGCTATGAGGGCTACACCTTC. Residues: CSASYEGYTF.

V and J are TRBV4-1 and TRBJ2-1; 9 bases are shared with TRBD2. This CDR3 has 16 amino acids. The V gene end was trimmed by 0 bases and the J gene end by 2 bases; junction bases not matched to a gene: 2. Germline V lookup: CDR1 MGHRA, CDR2 YSYEKL. This CDR3 is CASSQDPSGTYNEQFF. The CDR3 DNA reads as TGCGCCAGCAGCCAAGATCCTAGCGGGACCTACAATGAGCAGTTCTTC.

The rearrangement joins TRBV20-1 to TRBJ2-5; TRBD2 is a possible D gene (5 bases). The CDR3 is 12 amino acids. Trimming removed 3 bases at V and 5 bases at J, with 10 bases between. Per the germline V gene, CDR1 is DFQATT and CDR2 is SNEGSKA (reference sequence). The CDR3 spells CSASWETETQYF. For the CDR3, the DNA is TGCAGTGCTAGTTGGGAGACGGAGACCCAGTACTTC.

The rearrangement uses TRBV15 and TRBJ1-2; 7 bases map to TRBD1. With 1 base clipped from V and 7 bases from J, the junction kept 15 bases outside the gene matches. The V gene's germline CDR1 is LNHNV and CDR2 YYDKDF (reference sequence). The length of the CDR3 is 17 residues. CDR3 DNA sequence: TGTGCCACCAGCAGAGGTCCCTCGGGCAGGGGGACCGGTGGCTACACCTTC. It specifies CATSRGPSGRGTGGYTF.

This clone was picked up one time. The gene calls are TRBV10-3 and TRBJ1-2; 10 bases agree with TRBD1. The CDR3 covers 14 residues. The J segment lost 6 bases and the V segment lost 10 bases, leaving 11 bases of the junction unmatched. Germline lookup yields CDR1 ENHRY and CDR2 SYGVKD. This CDR3 is CATQLTDRGHGYTF. CDR3 coding DNA: TGTGCCACTCAATTGACTGACAGGGGGCATGGCTACACCTTC.

This clone was recorded once. The chain joins TRBV7-2 to TRBJ1-1; D ambiguous. Germline V gene sequence: CDR1 SGHTA, CDR2 FQGNSA. The CDR3 spans 15 residues. V lost 2 bases and J 4 bases, leaving 14 bases between the germline ends. The CDR3 nucleotides read TGTGCCAGCAGCTTACCCGTCGGGGAGAGCACTGAAGCTTTCTTT. This translates into CASSLPVGESTEAFF.